The next 2 T cell receptor beta chains were all read from a single sample in a study of siplizumab effects on memory and regulatory T cells. Clones were read by immunoSEQ multiplex PCR, and TCRdb kept only the in-frame ones, dropping some. In the table there are more than 85,000 clones, around 92% of which are singletons. Sequencing was performed on Tregs sorted from blood. The source of these receptors is a human donor in good health.

CDR3 DNA: TGTGCCAGCAGCTTAGCCGGGACAACTGAAGCTTTCTTT. Protein: CASSLAGTTEAFF. The chain combines TRBV7-9 with TRBJ1-1; TRBD1 is a possible D gene (6 bases). The germline gives CDR1 SEHNR, CDR2 FQNEAQ (reference sequence). V dropped 0 bases and J dropped 5 bases, with 7 bases sitting between them. CDR3 length: 13 amino acids.

The chain uses TRBV7-3 and TRBJ2-6; unclear D gene. The CDR3 is 15 amino acids. Trimming took 6 bases from V and 2 from J, leaving 11 bases between them. Germline V gene data show CDR1 as SGHTA and CDR2 as FQGTGA. CDR3 sequence (DNA): TGTGCCAGCAGTCCCGTTCCGACTGGGGCCAACGTCCTGACTTTC. It specifies CASSPVPTGANVLTF.